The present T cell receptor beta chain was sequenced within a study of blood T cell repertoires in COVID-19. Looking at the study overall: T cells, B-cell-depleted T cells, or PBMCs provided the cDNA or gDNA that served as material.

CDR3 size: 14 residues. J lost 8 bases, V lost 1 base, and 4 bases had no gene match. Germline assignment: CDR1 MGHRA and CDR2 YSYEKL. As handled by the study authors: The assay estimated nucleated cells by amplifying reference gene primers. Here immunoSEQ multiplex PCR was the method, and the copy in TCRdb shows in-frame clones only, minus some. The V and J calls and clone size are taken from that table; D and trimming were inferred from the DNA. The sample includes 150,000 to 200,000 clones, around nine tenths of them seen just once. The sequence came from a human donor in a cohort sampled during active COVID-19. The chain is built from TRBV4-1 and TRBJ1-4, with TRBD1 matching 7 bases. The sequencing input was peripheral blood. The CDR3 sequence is CASSQGQGYEKLFF. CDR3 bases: TGCGCCAGCAGCCAAGGACAGGGTTACGAAAAACTGTTTTTT.